The clone carrying this T cell receptor beta chain was recorded once. As handled by the study authors: Reference gene primer amplification gave estimated nucleated cell counts. Sequenced by immunoSEQ multiplex PCR; TCRdb stores in-frame clones only, minus some. V and J calls plus clone size are reproduced from that table; the DNA served to infer D and trimming. This table holds about 200,000 clones, more than 65% found once. These data come from a study of blood T cell repertoires in COVID-19. The overall study: Samples came from the United States, Italy and Spain, spanning acute and convalescent COVID-19.

Per germline, CDR1 LGHDT and CDR2 YNNKEL (reference sequence). With V trimmed by 4 bases and J by 4 bases, 6 bases remained unmatched. The CDR3 has 16 amino acids. The receptor's source is a human donor in a cohort sampled during active COVID-19. The chain is built from TRBV3-1 (or the pseudogene TRBV3-2) and TRBJ2-7, with 14 bases identical to TRBD2. The sequenced sample consisted of peripheral blood. The CDR3 nucleotides read TGTGCCAGCAGCCCGACTAGCGGGAGGGCCAGTTACGAGCAGTACTTC. It is translated as CASSPTSGRASYEQYF.